Listed below are T cell receptor beta chains from one sample, sequenced in a study of monozygotic twins with inflammatory bowel disease. After re-calling the 5' RACE reads, TCRdb lists one entry per CDR3 protein, DNA absent. This repertoire includes about 210,000 distinct CDR3 sequences. Source material: blood. These receptors came from a human donor with ulcerative colitis or Crohn's disease, or a healthy co-twin of an affected twin (not recorded which). Both conserved end residues are part of each CDR3.

cdr3_aa,j_call,v_call
CASSLGGTQNTEAFF,TRBJ1-1,TRBV7-8
CASSFLAGEQFF,TRBJ2-1,TRBV12-3/TRBV12-4
CAISESAWAGGALGYTF,TRBJ1-2,TRBV10-3
CSARYNSQDTEAFF,TRBJ1-1,TRBV20-1
CASSAVFSSYEQYF,TRBJ2-7,TRBV2
CASSLEGGGYGYTF,TRBJ1-2,TRBV5-1
CASSLDGGSTDTQYF,TRBJ2-3,TRBV5-1
CASSSGTRVDTQYF,TRBJ2-3,TRBV5-1
CASSLAAGASNTGGLFF,TRBJ2-2,TRBV5-1
CASSQGILDRENIQYF,TRBJ2-4,TRBV4-1
CASSFLGRNEQFF,TRBJ2-1,TRBV5-1
CASSPELSRETQYF,TRBJ2-5,TRBV18
CSARTSGGYEQYF,TRBJ2-7,TRBV20-1